This TCR beta chain emerged from a study of neurological immune-mediated disorders (dated by TCRdb to the late 2010s). Describing the broader study: Among the approximately 34 multiple sclerosis patients, relapsing-remitting MS accounted for around 30 and secondary progressive MS accounted for 3. The study compared peripheral blood TCR-beta repertoires of HTLV-I-associated myelopathy (HAM/TSP) patients, multiple sclerosis patients and healthy controls using UMI-based sequencing. The roughly 99 TCR-beta libraries covered PBMC samples along with longitudinal samples, technical triplicates, and paired sorted CD4+ and CD8+ T-cell subsets. The cohort comprised 68 subjects: approximately 15 HAM/TSP patients, roughly 34 multiple sclerosis patients and approximately 20 healthy controls. Broad study findings and their caveats: In a phylogenetic analysis, the repertoires of 18 out of 34 MS patients fell into a single cluster of related CDR3 sequences, pointing to a possible signature at the repertoire level. No identical CDR3 amino acid sequences were found to be shared among expanded clones across subjects, suggesting that TCR-beta repertoires were private in all groups. TCR clonal expansion was greatest in HAM/TSP patients and smallest in MS patients, who ranked below even healthy controls. No clinical or MRI features were associated with the MS cluster, and the authors said that larger cohorts are needed.

This clonotype was observed a few times. The antigen it recognizes is unknown. A read error may be the cause here, since a much bigger clone is one base away. To synthesize cDNA, template-switch 5'RACE was performed with a primer carrying a 10-nucleotide random unique molecular identifier so that each TCR transcript was tagged. Each sequencing run produced over 180 million TCR-beta sequences covering 15-18 subjects. Total RNA was extracted with the RNeasy kit. The KAPA Real-time Library Amplification kit was used to amplify TCR-beta VDJ regions with primers for the TCR constant region and the 5'RACE anchor. Sample indexes and Illumina adaptors were added in a first PCR, after which library yield was increased in a second PCR. After Ampure bead purification, the roughly 650 bp TCR product was size-selected on a 2% E-gel SizeSelection system. Before pooling, library quality was checked on a Bioanalyzer, concentration was measured with Qubit, and libraries were quantified with the Kapa Library Quantification kit. An Illumina HiSeq 2500 sequenced the libraries paired-end 2 x 150 bp. To increase sequence diversity, about 25-31% phiX was spiked into each library pool. The source study handled its data this way. Quality-filtered reads were processed with the UMI-based MiGEC pipeline, and over 90% of raw TCR sequences were removed by the MiGEC pipeline during error correction. VDJ genes were aligned to IMGT germline references, and clonotypes were defined by unique CDR3 amino acid sequence plus V-J genes. Clonal expansion, Shannon diversity, and CDR3 relatedness (CalcPairwiseDistances, ClusterSamples) were evaluated with VDJtools, and phylogenetic trees were built with CLCbio workbench. Clones with at least 8 unique UMIs were defined as expanded, with this threshold being based on coefficient-of-variation modelling across technical triplicates. TCRdb cleaned the public reads at Q25 with fastp, built clones with MiXCR and kept in-frame beta chains. Records with the same CDR3 protein are collapsed into one entry carrying the most frequent genes and DNA. These V and J calls are TCRdb output, not the study's own analysis. The sample table shows some 76,000 distinct CDR3 sequences, and 2.5% to 4% are seen once. The ten top clones hold more than 4.5% of the sample.

The CDR1 and CDR2 encoded by the germline V gene are LGHNA and YNFKEQ. There are 16 amino acids in the CDR3, from cysteine to phenylalanine inclusive. Only the CDR3 part of the read is kept: 48 bases, read in frame from the first base. Libraries from unsorted PBMCs were made from 2 million PBMCs kept in RNAlater at -80 degrees C until RNA extraction. The multiple sclerosis patients were enrolled in a US clinical protocol that used magnetic resonance imaging to evaluate disease progression. Peripheral blood was subjected to Ficoll-Hypaque density gradient centrifugation to isolate PBMCs, which were then cryopreserved in liquid nitrogen.

The chain is made from TRBV4-2 and TRBJ2-1; the junction holds 9 bases that match TRBD2. The sequence was collected from a woman aged 50 to 60 with multiple sclerosis. The sample comprised PBMCs. The CDR3 in this case is CASSPLSGSSYNAQFF. In nucleotides, the sequence is TGTGCCAGCAGCCCACTTAGCGGGAGCTCCTACAATGCGCAGTTCTTC.